A selection of T cell receptor beta chains follows, all from one sample in a study of T cell repertoires in cytomegalovirus infection. Via MiXCR, TCRdb re-called the reads, giving one row per CDR3 protein. The sample contains 97,000 or so distinct CDR3 sequences, 15% to 20% of which appear only once. Sequenced input: PBMCs. Every receptor here comes from a human donor in good health (CMV status not recorded). Some clones in this sample may be carry-over from other donors' samples. CDR3s include the opening cysteine and the closing phenylalanine or tryptophan. D genes are given only for firm matches. Expanded clones get a size class; other rows say once, few or many, or leave the size out.

clone_size | j_call | d_call | cdr3_length | v_call | cdr3_nt | cdr3_aa
many | TRBJ2-3 | TRBD2 | 18 | TRBV5-6 | TGTGCCAGCAGCTCCCCTAGCGGGGGGGCCGGGTTGACAGATACGCAGTATTTT | CASSSPSGGAGLTDTQYF
. | TRBJ2-3 | TRBD2 | 17 | TRBV4-2 | TGTGCCAGCAGCCCCTATGGGGCGGGGGGCCCCCCAGATACGCAGTATTTT | CASSPYGAGGPPDTQYF
few | TRBJ2-2 | . | 16 | TRBV7-2 | TGTGCCAGCAGCTTAGAAGGGGAGGCGGGCACCGGGGAGCTGTTTTTT | CASSLEGEAGTGELFF
. | TRBJ1-3 | TRBD1 | 21 | TRBV4-1 | TGCGCCAGCAGCTCCCGACGGATCGGCACAGGGGTGGCAGATATACGAAACACCATATATTTT | CASSSRRIGTGVADIRNTIYF
few | TRBJ1-2 | . | 14 | TRBV7-3 | TGTGCCAGCAGCTTAAACGGCAGGGACTATGGCTACACCTTC | CASSLNGRDYGYTF
many | TRBJ1-5 | . | 15 | TRBV6-1 | TGTGCCAGCAGGGGACGTCAGGATAGCAATCAGCCCCAGCATTTT | CASRGRQDSNQPQHF
few | TRBJ2-7 | . | 16 | TRBV4-1 | TGCGCCAGCAGCCAAAGTATAGGAGCCCTGCCCTACGAGCAGTACTTC | CASSQSIGALPYEQYF
. | TRBJ1-1 | . | 17 | TRBV7-4 | TGTGCCAGCAGCTTAGTGGGGTGGAGGGGTATGAACACTGAAGCTTTCTTT | CASSLVGWRGMNTEAFF
once | TRBJ1-2 | . | 15 | TRBV10-3 | TGTGCCATCAGTGAGTCTTGGGACACCATCTATGGCTACACCTTC | CAISESWDTIYGYTF
once | TRBJ2-1 | TRBD2 | 18 | TRBV11-1 | TGTGCCAGCAGCCCTCCCGGCTTGGCTAGCGGGCCGTACAATGAGCAGTTCTTC | CASSPPGLASGPYNEQFF
few | TRBJ2-1 | TRBD1 | 14 | TRBV19 | TGTGCCAGTAGGATCGGACAGGGGGGCAATGAGCAGTTCTTC | CASRIGQGGNEQFF
many | TRBJ2-3 | TRBD2 | 16 | TRBV7-8 | TGTGCCAGCAGCCCAAGAGCGGGGCGTAGCACAGATACGCAGTATTTT | CASSPRAGRSTDTQYF
many | TRBJ1-1 | . | 13 | TRBV28 | TGTGCCAGCGGAGATGGTGGGAACACTGAAGCTTTCTTT | CASGDGGNTEAFF
few | TRBJ1-6 | . | 16 | TRBV18 | TGTGCCAGCTCACCAGTCGTCCTAGGGGAGAATTCACCCCTCCACTTT | CASSPVVLGENSPLHF
few | TRBJ2-1 | . | 13 | TRBV6-6 | TGTGCCAGCAGTTACTCTCTAGCATATGAGCAGTTCTTC | CASSYSLAYEQFF
few | TRBJ1-2 | . | 16 | TRBV7-3 | TGTGCCAGCAGCTTAACAGGACCGCCTGCCTTCTATGGCTACACCTTC | CASSLTGPPAFYGYTF
. | TRBJ1-1 | TRBD1 | 13 | TRBV2 | TGTGCCAGCGGGGGGAACAGGGGGACTGAAGCTTTCTTT | CASGGNRGTEAFF
many | TRBJ1-2 | . | 17 | TRBV7-2 | TGTGCCAGCAGCTCCGAACCGTCGGGTCTGACAAACAATGGCTACACCTTC | CASSSEPSGLTNNGYTF
few | TRBJ1-5 | . | 14 | TRBV20-1 | TGCAGTGCTAGAGAAGGATCGAGCAATCAGCCCCAGCATTTT | CSAREGSSNQPQHF
few | TRBJ2-7 | . | 11 | TRBV2 | TGTGCCAGCAGTGTAACCTACGAGCAGTACTTC | CASSVTYEQYF
many | TRBJ2-2 | . | 11 | TRBV2 | TGTGCCAGCAGGGGGAACGGGGAGCTGTTTTTT | CASRGNGELFF
. | TRBJ2-3 | . | 16 | TRBV7-2 | TGTGCCAGCAGATTCGGGGCCGGTGCTAGCACAGATACGCAGTATTTT | CASRFGAGASTDTQYF
many | TRBJ2-7 | . | 13 | TRBV6-2/TRBV6-3 | TGTGCCAGCAGTTTTGAGAACTCCTACGAGCAGTACTTC | CASSFENSYEQYF
many | TRBJ2-5 | TRBD1 | 13 | TRBV12-3/TRBV12-4 | TGTGCCAGCAGACCCGACAGGGGAGAGACCCAGTACTTC | CASRPDRGETQYF
. | TRBJ2-2 | . | 13 | TRBV10-3 | TGTGCCACCTTAAGATCGAACACCGGGGAGCTGTTTTTT | CATLRSNTGELFF
few | TRBJ2-6 | TRBD2 | 15 | TRBV7-6 | TGTGCCAGCAGCACGGGGGGCTCTGGGGCCAACGTCCTGACTTTC | CASSTGGSGANVLTF
few | TRBJ2-3 | . | 12 | TRBV7-2 | TGTGCCAGCAGCTTATTGACAGATACGCAGTATTTT | CASSLLTDTQYF
many | TRBJ1-5 | . | 14 | TRBV7-2 | TGTGCCAGCAGCCCCTCAATGGGCAATCAGCCCCAGCATTTT | CASSPSMGNQPQHF
few | TRBJ1-5 | . | 15 | TRBV28 | TGTGCCAGCAGTTTATTGGGATATAGCAATCAGCCCCAGCATTTT | CASSLLGYSNQPQHF
few | TRBJ2-4 | . | 14 | TRBV20-1 | TGCAGTGCTATCGAGACCCCAGCCAAAAACATTCAGTACTTC | CSAIETPAKNIQYF
few | TRBJ1-1 | . | 12 | TRBV6-2/TRBV6-3 | TGTGCCAGCGGGGACGGGGGCACTGAAGCTTTCTTT | CASGDGGTEAFF
many | TRBJ1-1 | . | 14 | TRBV28 | TGTGCCAGCAGACTTAGCAGCCCGAACACTGAAGCTTTCTTT | CASRLSSPNTEAFF
. | TRBJ1-1 | . | 15 | TRBV7-2 | TGTGCCAGCAGCTTACGGGGGGTTACGAACACTGAAGCTTTCTTT | CASSLRGVTNTEAFF
many | TRBJ1-2 | TRBD1 | 13 | TRBV12-3/TRBV12-4 | TGTGCCAGCAGCCCTGGACAGGGCTACGGCTACACCTTC | CASSPGQGYGYTF
few | TRBJ1-2 | TRBD1 | 14 | TRBV28 | TGTGCCAGTTACTCTCTAACAGGGGGATATGGCTACACCTTC | CASYSLTGGYGYTF
many | TRBJ2-3 | . | 14 | TRBV12-3/TRBV12-4 | TGTGCCAGCAGTTTGGGCTGGGGATGGGATACGCAGTATTTT | CASSLGWGWDTQYF
many | TRBJ1-2 | TRBD1 | 14 | TRBV29-1 | TGCAGCGTGCCTGCCGGGACAGGGTATAACGGCTACACCTTC | CSVPAGTGYNGYTF
few | TRBJ1-1 | TRBD1 | 13 | TRBV20-1 | TGCAGTGCTGAAGACAGGGGGCACACTGAAGCTTTCTTT | CSAEDRGHTEAFF
many | TRBJ2-4 | . | 16 | TRBV7-2 | TGTGCCAGCAGCTTCGATGGCCAGGGGCTTCGAAACATTCAGTACTTC | CASSFDGQGLRNIQYF
. | TRBJ1-2 | TRBD1 | 14 | TRBV10-3 | TGTGCCATCAGTGAGTTCCAGACAGGGCTGGGCTACACCTTC | CAISEFQTGLGYTF
. | TRBJ2-7 | . | 12 | TRBV3-1 | TGTGCCAGCAGCCATTCGGCGGGGGAGCAGTACTTC | CASSHSAGEQYF
few | TRBJ1-4 | . | 15 | TRBV19 | TGTGCCAGTAGTATCCCCAATTCGCTGGCCGTGGAACTGTTTTTT | CASSIPNSLAVELFF
many | TRBJ1-5 | TRBD1 | 20 | TRBV5-6 | TGTGCCAGCAGCTTGTCCCCACGACTCGGACAGGGCCGGGTCAATCAGCCCCAGCATTTT | CASSLSPRLGQGRVNQPQHF
. | TRBJ1-2 | TRBD1 | 15 | TRBV12-3/TRBV12-4 | TGTGCCAGCAGTCCTTGGACAGGGGAGAACTATGGCTACACCTTC | CASSPWTGENYGYTF
. | TRBJ2-1 | TRBD2 | 15 | TRBV7-2 | TGTGCCAGCAGCTTAGAATTAGCGGGGGGTAATGAGCAGTTCTTC | CASSLELAGGNEQFF
. | TRBJ1-2 | TRBD1 | 15 | TRBV18 | TGTGCCAGCTCACCAAGTACAGGGGAGAAGTATGGCTACACCTTC | CASSPSTGEKYGYTF